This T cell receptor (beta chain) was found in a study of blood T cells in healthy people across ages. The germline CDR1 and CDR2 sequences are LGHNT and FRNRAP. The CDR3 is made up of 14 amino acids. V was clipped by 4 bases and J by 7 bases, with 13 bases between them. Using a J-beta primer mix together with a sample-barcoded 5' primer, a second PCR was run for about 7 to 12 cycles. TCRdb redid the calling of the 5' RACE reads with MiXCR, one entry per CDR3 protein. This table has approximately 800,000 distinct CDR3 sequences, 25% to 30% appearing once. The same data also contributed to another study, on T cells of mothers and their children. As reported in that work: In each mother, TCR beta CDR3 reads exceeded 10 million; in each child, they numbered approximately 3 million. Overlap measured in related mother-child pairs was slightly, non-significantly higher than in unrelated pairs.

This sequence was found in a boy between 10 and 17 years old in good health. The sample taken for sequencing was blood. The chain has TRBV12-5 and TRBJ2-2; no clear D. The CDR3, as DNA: TGTGCTAGTGGTTCGAACCGCAGGATCGGGGAGCTGTTTTTT. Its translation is CASGSNRRIGELFF.